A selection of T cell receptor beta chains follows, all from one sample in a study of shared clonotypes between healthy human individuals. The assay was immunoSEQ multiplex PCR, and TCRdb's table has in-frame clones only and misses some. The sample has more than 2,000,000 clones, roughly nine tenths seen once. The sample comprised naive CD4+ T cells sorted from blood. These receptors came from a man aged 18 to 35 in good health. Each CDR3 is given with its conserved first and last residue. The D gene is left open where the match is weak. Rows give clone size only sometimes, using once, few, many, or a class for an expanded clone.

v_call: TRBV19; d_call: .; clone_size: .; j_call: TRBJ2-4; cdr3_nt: TGTGCCAGTAGTATAGGAGCGGGGGACACTGCAGGGGGAAACATTCAGTACTTC; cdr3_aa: CASSIGAGDTAGGNIQYF
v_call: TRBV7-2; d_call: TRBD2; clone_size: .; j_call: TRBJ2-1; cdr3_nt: TGTGCCAGCAGCTTAGGCCTAGCGGCGGCCTACAATGAGCAGTTCTTC; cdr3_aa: CASSLGLAAAYNEQFF
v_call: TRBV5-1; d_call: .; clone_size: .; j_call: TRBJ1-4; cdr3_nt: TGCGCCAGCAGCTCGGGGGACACAGAAAAACTGTTTTTT; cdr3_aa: CASSSGDTEKLFF
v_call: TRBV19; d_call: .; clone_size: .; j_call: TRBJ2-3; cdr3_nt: TGTGCCAGCAGGCGGGGGGGACAGGCAGATACGCAGTATTTT; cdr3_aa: CASRRGGQADTQYF
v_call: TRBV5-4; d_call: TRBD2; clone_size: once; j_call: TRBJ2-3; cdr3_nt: TGTGCCAGCAGCTCCAGCGGGAGGGGAGATACGCAGTATTTT; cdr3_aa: CASSSSGRGDTQYF
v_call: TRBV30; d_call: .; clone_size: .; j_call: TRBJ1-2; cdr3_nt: TGTGCCTGGAGTCCGCGGACGGTCCATGGCTACACCTTC; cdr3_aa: CAWSPRTVHGYTF
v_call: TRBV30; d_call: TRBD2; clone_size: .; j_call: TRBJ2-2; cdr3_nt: TGTGCCTGGAGTGCCCTTTGGACTAGTTCTAAATTTGGCACCGGGGAGCTGTTTTTT; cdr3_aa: CAWSALWTSSKFGTGELFF
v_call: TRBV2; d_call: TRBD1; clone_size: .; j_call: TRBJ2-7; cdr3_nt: TGTGCCAGCAGTGAACCTCAGAGGGGGCCCTACGAGCAGTACTTC; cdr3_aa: CASSEPQRGPYEQYF
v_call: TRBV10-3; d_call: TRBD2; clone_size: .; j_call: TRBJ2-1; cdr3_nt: TGTGCCATCAGTGAGTCGGCTAGCGGGATCTACAATGAGCAGTTCTTC; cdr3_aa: CAISESASGIYNEQFF
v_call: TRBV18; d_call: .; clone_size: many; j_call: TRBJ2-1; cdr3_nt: TGTGCCAGCTCCCCCCCAGTCCGGGGGGCTCACTACAATGAGCAGTTCTTC; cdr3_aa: CASSPPVRGAHYNEQFF
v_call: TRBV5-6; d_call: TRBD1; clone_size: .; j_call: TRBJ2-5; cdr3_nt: TGTGCCAGCAGCGCTTGGGACAGGGGGTATTTGACCCAGTACTTC; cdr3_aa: CASSAWDRGYLTQYF
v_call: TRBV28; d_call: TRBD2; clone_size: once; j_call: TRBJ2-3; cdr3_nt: TGTGCCAGCAGTTTATCGGCTAGCGGGGTTCTAGATACGCAGTATTTT; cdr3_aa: CASSLSASGVLDTQYF
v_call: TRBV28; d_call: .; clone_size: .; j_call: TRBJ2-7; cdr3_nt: TGTGCCAGCAGTTTATTCGGGGCTCGCTACGAGCAGTACTTC; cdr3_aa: CASSLFGARYEQYF
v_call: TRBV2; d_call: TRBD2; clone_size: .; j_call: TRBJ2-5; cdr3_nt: TGTGCCAGCAGCGGACTAGCGGGGGGCGGGGAGACCCAGTACTTC; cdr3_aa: CASSGLAGGGETQYF
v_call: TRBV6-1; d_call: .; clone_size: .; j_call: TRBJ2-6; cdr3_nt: TGTGCCAGCAGTGAAGACCCCCCAAGGGCCAACGTCCTGACTTTC; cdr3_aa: CASSEDPPRANVLTF
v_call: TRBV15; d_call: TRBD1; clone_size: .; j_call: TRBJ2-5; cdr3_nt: TGTGCCACCAGCCCCCAGGGGGCGCAAGAGACCCAGTACTTC; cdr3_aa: CATSPQGAQETQYF
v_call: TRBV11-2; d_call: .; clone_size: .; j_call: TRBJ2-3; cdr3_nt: TGTGCCAGCAGCTTAGTCCTAGGTACGCAGTATTTT; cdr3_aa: CASSLVLGTQYF
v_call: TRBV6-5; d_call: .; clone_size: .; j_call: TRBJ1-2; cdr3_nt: TGTGCCAGCAGACAGGAGCTATATGGCTACACCTTC; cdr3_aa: CASRQELYGYTF
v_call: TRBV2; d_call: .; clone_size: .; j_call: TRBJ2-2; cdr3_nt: TGTGCCAGCAGAGGAAGATCGAACACCGGGGAGCTGTTTTTT; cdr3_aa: CASRGRSNTGELFF
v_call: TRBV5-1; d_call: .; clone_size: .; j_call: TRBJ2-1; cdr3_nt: TGCGCCAGCAGCTTGGTCCGGGCAACTTTGGATGAGCAGTTCTTC; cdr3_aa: CASSLVRATLDEQFF
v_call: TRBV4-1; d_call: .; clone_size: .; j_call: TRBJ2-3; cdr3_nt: TGCGCCAGCAGCGCCATAGGACAGCAAGTCACAGATACGCAGTATTTT; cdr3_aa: CASSAIGQQVTDTQYF
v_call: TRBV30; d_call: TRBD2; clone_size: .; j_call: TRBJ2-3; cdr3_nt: TGTGCCTGGAGTAGACTAGCGGGGAACACAGATACGCAGTATTTT; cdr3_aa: CAWSRLAGNTDTQYF
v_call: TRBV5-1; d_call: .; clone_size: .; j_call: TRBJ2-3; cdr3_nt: TGCGCCAGCAGCTTGAGAGAGGGGTTTGGGACAGATACGCAGTATTTT; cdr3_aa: CASSLREGFGTDTQYF
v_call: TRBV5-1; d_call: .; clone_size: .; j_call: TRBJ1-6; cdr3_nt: TGCGCCAGCAGCTTGATATTACAGTTGAATTCACCCCTCCACTTT; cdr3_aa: CASSLILQLNSPLHF
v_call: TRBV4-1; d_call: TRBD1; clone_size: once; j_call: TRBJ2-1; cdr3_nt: TGCGCCAGCAGCCAAGCGGACAGGGATCACAATGAGCAGTTCTTC; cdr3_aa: CASSQADRDHNEQFF
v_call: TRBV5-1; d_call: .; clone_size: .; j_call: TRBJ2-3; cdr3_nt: TGCGCCAGCAGCTTGGGGGCAGGGGCGAGCACAGATACGCAGTATTTT; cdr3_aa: CASSLGAGASTDTQYF
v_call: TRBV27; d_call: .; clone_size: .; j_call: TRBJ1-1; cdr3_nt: TGTGCCAGCAGTTTTTCTCTTGGTCTGAAAGCTTTCTTT; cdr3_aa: CASSFSLGLKAFF
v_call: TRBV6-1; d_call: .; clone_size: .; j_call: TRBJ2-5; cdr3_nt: TGTGCCAGCGACGAGCAGCTAGGGTCCCAAGAGACCCAGTACTTC; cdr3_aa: CASDEQLGSQETQYF
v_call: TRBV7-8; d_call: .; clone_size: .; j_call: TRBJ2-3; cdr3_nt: TGTGCCAGCAGCTTAGCGAAGGGGACTGTAGCTACGAAAGGGGGCACAGATACGCAGTATTTT; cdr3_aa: CASSLAKGTVATKGGTDTQYF
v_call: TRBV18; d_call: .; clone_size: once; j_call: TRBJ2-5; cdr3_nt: TGTGCCAGCTCACCACTGCAGGGACAAGAGACCCAGTACTTC; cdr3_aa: CASSPLQGQETQYF
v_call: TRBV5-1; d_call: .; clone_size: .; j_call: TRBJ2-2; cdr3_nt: TGCGCCAGCAGTTTCCCCGGGGAGCTGTTTTTT; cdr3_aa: CASSFPGELFF
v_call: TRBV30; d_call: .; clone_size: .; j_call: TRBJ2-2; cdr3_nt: TGTGCCTGGGAGGGTTTTAACACCGGGGAGCTGTTTTTT; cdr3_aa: CAWEGFNTGELFF
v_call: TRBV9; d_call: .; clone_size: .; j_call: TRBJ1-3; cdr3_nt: TGTGCCAGCAGCCAAGCCCCAGGGAGCTCTGGAAACACCATATATTTT; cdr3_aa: CASSQAPGSSGNTIYF
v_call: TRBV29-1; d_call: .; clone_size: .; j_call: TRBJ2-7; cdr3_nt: TGCAGCGTTGGATGGGGGAGCACCTACGAGCAGTACTTC; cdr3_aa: CSVGWGSTYEQYF
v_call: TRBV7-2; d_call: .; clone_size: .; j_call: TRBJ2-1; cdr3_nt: TGTGCCAGCAGCTTAGAACCGGGAAGAGGCTACAATGAGCAGTTCTTC; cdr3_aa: CASSLEPGRGYNEQFF
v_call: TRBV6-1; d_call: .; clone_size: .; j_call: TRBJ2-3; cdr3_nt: TGTGCCAGCAGTGAAGGGCGCGGCACAGATACGCAGTATTTT; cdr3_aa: CASSEGRGTDTQYF
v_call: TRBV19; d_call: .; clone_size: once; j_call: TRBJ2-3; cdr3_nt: TGTGCCAGTAGTATTCGGGGGGCCGGCACAGATACGCAGTATTTT; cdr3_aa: CASSIRGAGTDTQYF
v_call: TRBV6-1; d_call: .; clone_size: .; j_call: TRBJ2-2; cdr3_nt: TGTGCCAGCAGCCCCGAGGGACTCCTCGCCGGGGAGCTGTTTTTT; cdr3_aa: CASSPEGLLAGELFF
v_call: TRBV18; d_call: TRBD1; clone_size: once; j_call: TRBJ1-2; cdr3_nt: TGTGCCAGCTCCCGGGACAGGGGATCTATTGGCTACACCTTC; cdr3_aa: CASSRDRGSIGYTF
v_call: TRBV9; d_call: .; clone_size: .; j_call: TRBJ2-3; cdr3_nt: TGTGCCAGCAGCGTAAGAACCTCAGGCTTCAGCACAGATACGCAGTATTTT; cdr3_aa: CASSVRTSGFSTDTQYF
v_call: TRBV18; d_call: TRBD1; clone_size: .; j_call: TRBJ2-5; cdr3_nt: TGTGCCAGCTCACCTCGCGGGACAGGGGAAAAAGAGACCCAGTACTTC; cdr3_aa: CASSPRGTGEKETQYF
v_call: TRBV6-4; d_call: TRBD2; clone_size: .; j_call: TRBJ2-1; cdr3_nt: TGTGCCAGCAGCCCTAGCGGCATCGCCTACAATGAGCAGTTCTTC; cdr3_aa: CASSPSGIAYNEQFF
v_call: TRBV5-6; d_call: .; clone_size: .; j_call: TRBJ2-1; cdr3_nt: TGTGCCAGCAGCTTGGTTCCGGGTATGGGATCCTACAATGAGCAGTTCTTC; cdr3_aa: CASSLVPGMGSYNEQFF
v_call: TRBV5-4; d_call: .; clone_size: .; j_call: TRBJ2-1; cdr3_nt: TGTGCCAGCAGCTTGGGGGGTGGAGGTCCCTACAATGAGCAGTTCTTC; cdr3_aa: CASSLGGGGPYNEQFF
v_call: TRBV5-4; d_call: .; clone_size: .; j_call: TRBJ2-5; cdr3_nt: TGTGCCAGCAGCTGGGTAGGCCTTTCCGGACAAGAGACCCAGTACTTC; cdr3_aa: CASSWVGLSGQETQYF
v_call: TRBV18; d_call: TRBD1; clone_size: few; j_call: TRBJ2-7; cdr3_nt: TGTGCCAGCTCACTCGGGACAGCCTACGAGCAGTACTTC; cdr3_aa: CASSLGTAYEQYF
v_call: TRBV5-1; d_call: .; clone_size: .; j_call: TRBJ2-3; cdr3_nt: TGCGCCAGCAGCTTGGGCAGGGGCGCAGATACGCAGTATTTT; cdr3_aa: CASSLGRGADTQYF
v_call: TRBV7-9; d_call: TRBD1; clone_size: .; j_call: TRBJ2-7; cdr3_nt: TGTGCCAGCAGCACGAGGACAGGGCCCCCCTACGAGCAGTACTTC; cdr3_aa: CASSTRTGPPYEQYF
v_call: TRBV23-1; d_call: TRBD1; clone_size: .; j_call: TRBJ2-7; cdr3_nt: TGCGCCAGCACCCAAAATTGGGACAGGGGGGATGACTACGAGCAGTACTTC; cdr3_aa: CASTQNWDRGDDYEQYF
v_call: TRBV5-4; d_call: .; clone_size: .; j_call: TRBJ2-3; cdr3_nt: TGTGCCGGCAGCTTGGTTGGCGAAGGGAACACAGATACGCAGTATTTT; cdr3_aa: CAGSLVGEGNTDTQYF